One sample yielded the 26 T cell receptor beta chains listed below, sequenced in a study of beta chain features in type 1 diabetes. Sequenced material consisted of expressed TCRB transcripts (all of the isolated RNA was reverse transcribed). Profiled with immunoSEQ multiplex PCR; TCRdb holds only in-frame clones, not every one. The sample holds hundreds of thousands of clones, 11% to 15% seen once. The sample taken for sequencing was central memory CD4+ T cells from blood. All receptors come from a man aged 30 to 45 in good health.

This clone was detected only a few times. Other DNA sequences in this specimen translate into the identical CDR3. The CDR3 loop reads CASSEGGRGNQPQHF. The CDR3 DNA is TGTGCCAGCAGTGAGGGGGGGCGCGGCAATCAGCCCCAGCATTTT. The rearrangement uses TRBV6-1 and TRBJ1-5, with a weak D call TRBD1 (6 bases). V lost 3 bases and J 2 bases, leaving 11 bases between the germline ends. Germline V lookup: CDR1 MNHNS, CDR2 SASEGT. The CDR3 totals 15 residues.

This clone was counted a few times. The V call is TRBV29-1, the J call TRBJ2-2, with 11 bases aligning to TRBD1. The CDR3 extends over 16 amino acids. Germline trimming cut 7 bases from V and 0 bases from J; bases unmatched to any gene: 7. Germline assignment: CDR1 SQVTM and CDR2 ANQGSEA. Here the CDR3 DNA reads TGCAGCGCCCGGGGGACAGGGGGAGCGAACACCGGGGAGCTGTTTTTT. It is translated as CSARGTGGANTGELFF.

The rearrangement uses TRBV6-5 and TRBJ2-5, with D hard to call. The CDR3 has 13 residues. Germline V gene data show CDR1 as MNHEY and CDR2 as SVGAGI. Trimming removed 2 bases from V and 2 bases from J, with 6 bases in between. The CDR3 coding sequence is TGTGCCAGCAGTTACGGCTTACAAGAGACCCAGTACTTC. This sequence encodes CASSYGLQETQYF.

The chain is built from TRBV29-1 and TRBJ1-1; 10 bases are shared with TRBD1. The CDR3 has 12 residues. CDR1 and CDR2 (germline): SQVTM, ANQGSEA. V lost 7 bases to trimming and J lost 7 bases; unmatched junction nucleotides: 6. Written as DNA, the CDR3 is TGCAGCGGGGAGGACAGGGGGAATGAAGCTTTCTTT. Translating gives CSGEDRGNEAFF.

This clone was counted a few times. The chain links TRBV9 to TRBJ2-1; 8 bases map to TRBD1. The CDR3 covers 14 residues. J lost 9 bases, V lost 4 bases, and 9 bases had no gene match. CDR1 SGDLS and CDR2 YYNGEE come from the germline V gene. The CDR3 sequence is CASSPGQGSGEQFF. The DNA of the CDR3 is TGTGCCAGCAGCCCTGGACAGGGCTCGGGTGAGCAGTTCTTC.

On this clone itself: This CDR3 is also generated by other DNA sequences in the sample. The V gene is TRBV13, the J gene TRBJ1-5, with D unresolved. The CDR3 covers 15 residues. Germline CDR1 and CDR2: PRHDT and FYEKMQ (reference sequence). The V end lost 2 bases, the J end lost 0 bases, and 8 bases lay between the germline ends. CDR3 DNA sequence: TGTGCCAGCAGCTTAAGGCGGGGTAGCAATCAGCCCCAGCATTTT. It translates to CASSLRRGSNQPQHF.

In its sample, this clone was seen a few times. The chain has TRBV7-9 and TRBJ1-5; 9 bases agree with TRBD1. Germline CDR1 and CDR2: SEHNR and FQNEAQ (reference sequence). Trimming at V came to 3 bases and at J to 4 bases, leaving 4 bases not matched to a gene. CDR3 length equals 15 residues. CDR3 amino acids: CASSLYGTGNQPQHF. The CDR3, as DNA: TGTGCCAGCAGCTTGTACGGGACAGGGAATCAGCCCCAGCATTTT.

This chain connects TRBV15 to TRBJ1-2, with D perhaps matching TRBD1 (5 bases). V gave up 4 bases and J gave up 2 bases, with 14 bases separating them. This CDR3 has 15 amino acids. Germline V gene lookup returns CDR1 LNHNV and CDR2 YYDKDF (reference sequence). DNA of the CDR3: TGTGCCACCAGCATAGGCACAGGAGTAAACTATGGCTACACCTTC. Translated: CATSIGTGVNYGYTF.

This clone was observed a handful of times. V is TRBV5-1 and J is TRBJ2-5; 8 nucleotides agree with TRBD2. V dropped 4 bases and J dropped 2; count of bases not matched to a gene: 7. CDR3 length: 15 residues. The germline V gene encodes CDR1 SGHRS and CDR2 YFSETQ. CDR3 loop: CASSPGTRPQETQYF. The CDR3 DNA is TGCGCCAGCAGCCCGGGGACTAGACCTCAAGAGACCCAGTACTTC. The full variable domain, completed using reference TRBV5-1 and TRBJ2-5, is KAGVTQTPRYLIKTRGQQVTLSCSPISGHRSVSWYQQTPGQGLQFLFEYFSETQRNKGNFPGRFSGRQFSNSRSEMNVSTLELGDSALYLCASSPGTRPQETQYFGPGTRLLVL.

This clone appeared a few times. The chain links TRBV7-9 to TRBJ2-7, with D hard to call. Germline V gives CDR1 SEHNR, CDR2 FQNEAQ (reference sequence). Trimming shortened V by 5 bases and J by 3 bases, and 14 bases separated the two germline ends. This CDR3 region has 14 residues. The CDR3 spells CASSPDEPFYEQYF. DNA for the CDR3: TGTGCCAGCAGCCCAGACGAGCCCTTCTACGAGCAGTACTTC.

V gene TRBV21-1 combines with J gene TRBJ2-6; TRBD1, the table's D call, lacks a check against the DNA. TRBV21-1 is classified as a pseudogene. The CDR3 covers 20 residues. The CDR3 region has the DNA TGTGCCAGCAGCAAATTCTTTGGGGCGGACAGAGACTCTGGGGCCAACGTCCTGACTTTC. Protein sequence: CASSKFFGADRDSGANVLTF.

Here the CDR3 reads CASSRPGQGEETQYF. CDR3 sequence (DNA): TGTGCCAGCAGTCGACCGGGACAGGGGGAAGAGACCCAGTACTTC. V usage is TRBV6-5 and J usage is TRBJ2-5; 11 bases line up with TRBD1. There are 15 residues in the CDR3. Looked up from germline, CDR1 is MNHEY and CDR2 is SVGAGI. Trimming removed 5 bases from V and 3 bases from J; junction bases left unmatched: 5.

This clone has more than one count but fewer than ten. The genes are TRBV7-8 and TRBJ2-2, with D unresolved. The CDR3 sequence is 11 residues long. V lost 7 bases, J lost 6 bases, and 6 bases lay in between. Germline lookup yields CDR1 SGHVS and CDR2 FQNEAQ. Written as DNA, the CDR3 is TGTGCCAGCACCGAGTCCGGGGAGCTGTTTTTT. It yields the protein CASTESGELFF. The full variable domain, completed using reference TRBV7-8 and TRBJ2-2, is GAGVSQSPRYKVAKRGQDVALRCDPISGHVSLFWYQQALGQGPEFLTYFQNEAQLDKSGLPSDRFFAERPEGSVSTLKIQRTQQEDSAVYLCASTESGELFFGEGSRLTVL.

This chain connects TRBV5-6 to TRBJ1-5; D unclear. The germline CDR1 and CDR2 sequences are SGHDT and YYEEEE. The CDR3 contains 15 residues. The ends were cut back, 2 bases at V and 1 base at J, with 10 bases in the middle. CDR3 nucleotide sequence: TGTGCCAGCAGCTTTTTGGGTAAGAGCAATCAGCCCCAGCATTTT. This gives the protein CASSFLGKSNQPQHF.

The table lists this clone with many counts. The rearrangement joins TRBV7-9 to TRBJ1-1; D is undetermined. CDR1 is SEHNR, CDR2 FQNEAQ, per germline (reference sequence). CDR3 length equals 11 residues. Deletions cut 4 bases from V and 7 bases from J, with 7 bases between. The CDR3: CASSSRSEAFF. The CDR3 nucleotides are TGTGCCAGCAGCTCTCGGAGTGAAGCTTTCTTT.

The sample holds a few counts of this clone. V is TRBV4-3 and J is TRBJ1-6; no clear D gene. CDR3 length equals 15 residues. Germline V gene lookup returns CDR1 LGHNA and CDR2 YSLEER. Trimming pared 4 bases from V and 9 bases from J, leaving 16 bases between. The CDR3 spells CASSLGRQLGSPLHF. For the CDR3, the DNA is TGCGCCAGCAGCCTCGGCCGGCAGCTGGGTTCACCCCTCCACTTT.

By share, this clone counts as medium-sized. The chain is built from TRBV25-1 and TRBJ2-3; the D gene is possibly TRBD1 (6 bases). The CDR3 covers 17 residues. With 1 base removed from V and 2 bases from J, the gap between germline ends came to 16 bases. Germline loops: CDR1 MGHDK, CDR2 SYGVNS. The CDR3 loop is CASSELEFGDNTDTQYF. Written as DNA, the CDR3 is TGTGCCAGCAGTGAATTAGAGTTTGGGGACAACACAGATACGCAGTATTTT.

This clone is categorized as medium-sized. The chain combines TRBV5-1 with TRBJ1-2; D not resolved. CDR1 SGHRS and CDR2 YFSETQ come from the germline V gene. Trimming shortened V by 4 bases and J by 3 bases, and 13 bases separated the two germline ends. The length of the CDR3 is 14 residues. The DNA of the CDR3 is TGCGCCAGCAGCATGAACGGGGATCACTATGGCTACACCTTC. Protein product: CASSMNGDHYGYTF.

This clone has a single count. CDR3 DNA sequence: TGTGCCAGCAGCGGGGGGGCGCTTTCAGATACGCAGTATTTT. This codes for CASSGGALSDTQYF. The rearrangement uses TRBV5-4 and TRBJ2-3; TRBD2 is a possible D gene (7 bases). Trimming stripped 4 bases from V and 4 bases from J, with 13 bases between. The germline gives CDR1 SGHNT, CDR2 YYREEE (reference sequence). The CDR3 extends over 14 amino acids.

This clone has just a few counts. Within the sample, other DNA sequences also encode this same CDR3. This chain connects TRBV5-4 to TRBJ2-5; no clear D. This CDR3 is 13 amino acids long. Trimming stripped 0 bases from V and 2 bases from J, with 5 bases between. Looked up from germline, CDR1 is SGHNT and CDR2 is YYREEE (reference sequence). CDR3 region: CASSLEPQETQYF. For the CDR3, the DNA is TGTGCCAGCAGCTTGGAGCCACAAGAGACCCAGTACTTC. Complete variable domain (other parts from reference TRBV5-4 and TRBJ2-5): ETGVTQSPTHLIKTRGQQVTLRCSSQSGHNTVSWYQQALGQGPQFIFQYYREEENGRGNFPPRFSGLQFPNYSSELNVNALELDDSALYLCASSLEPQETQYFGPGTRLLVL.

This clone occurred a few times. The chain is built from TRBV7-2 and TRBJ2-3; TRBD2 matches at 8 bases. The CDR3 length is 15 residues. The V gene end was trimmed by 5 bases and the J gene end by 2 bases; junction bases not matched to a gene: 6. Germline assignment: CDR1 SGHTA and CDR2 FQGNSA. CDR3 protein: CASSKRGGHTDTQYF. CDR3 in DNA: TGTGCCAGCAGCAAACGCGGGGGGCACACAGATACGCAGTATTTT.

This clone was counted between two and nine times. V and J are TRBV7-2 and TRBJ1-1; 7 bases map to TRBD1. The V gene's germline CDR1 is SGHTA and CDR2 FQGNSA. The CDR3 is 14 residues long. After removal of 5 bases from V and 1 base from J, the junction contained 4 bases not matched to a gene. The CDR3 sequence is CASSVNRGNTEAFF. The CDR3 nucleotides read TGTGCCAGCAGCGTAAACAGGGGGAACACTGAAGCTTTCTTT. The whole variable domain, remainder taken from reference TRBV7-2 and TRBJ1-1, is GAGVSQSPSNKVTEKGKDVELRCDPISGHTALYWYRQSLGQGLEFLIYFQGNSAPDKSGLPSDRFSAERTGGSVSTLTIQRTQQEDSAVYLCASSVNRGNTEAFFGQGTRLTVV.

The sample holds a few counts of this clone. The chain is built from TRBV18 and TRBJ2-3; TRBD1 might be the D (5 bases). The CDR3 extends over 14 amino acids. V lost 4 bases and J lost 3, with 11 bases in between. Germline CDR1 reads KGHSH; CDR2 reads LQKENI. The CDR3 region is CASSLVGRTDTQYF. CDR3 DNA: TGTGCCAGCTCACTAGTGGGGCGGACAGATACGCAGTATTTT.

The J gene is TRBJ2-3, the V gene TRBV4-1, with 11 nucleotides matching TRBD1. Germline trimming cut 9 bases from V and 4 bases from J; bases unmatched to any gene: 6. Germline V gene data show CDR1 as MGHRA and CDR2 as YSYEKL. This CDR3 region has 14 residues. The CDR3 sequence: CARKPGQGADTQYF. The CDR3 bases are TGCGCCAGAAAACCGGGACAGGGGGCAGATACGCAGTATTTT.

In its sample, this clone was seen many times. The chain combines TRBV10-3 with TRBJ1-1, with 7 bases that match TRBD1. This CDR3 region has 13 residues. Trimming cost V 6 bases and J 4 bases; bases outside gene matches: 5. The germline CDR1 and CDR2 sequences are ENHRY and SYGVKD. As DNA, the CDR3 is TGTGCCATCAGCCAGGGGGGTCTCACTGAAGCTTTCTTT. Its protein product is CAISQGGLTEAFF.

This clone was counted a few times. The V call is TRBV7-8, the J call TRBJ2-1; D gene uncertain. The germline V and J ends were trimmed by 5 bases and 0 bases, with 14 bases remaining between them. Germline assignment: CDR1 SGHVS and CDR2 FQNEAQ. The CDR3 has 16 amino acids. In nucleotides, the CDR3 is TGTGCCAGCAGCCCCCCGGAACGGACCTCCTACAATGAGCAGTTCTTC. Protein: CASSPPERTSYNEQFF.